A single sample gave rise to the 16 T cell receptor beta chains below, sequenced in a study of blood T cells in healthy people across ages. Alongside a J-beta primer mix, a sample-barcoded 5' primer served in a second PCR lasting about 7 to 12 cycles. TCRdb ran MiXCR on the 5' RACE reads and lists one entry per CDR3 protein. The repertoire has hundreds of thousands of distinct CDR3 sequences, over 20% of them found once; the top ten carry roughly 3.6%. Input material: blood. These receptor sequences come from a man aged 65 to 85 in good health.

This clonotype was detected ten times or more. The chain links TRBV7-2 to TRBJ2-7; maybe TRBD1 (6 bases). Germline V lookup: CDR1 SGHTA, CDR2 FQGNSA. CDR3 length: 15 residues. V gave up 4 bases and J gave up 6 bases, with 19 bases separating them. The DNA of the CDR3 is TGTGCCAGCAGCTCGAGATCGGACAAAGGGGGCGAGCAGTACTTC. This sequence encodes CASSSRSDKGGEQYF.

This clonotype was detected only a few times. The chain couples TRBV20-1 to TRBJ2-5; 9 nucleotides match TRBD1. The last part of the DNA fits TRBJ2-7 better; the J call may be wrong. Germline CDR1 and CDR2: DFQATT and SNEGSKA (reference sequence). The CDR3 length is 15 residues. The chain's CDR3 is CSAREFATGGYEQYF. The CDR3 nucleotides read TGCAGTGCTAGAGAATTCGCGACAGGGGGCTACGAGCAGTACTTC.

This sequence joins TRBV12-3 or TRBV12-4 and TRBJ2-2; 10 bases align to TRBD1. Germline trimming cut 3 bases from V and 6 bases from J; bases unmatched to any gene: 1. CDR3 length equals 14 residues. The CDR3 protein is CASSLGTGAGELFF. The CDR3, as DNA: TGTGCCAGCAGTTTGGGGACAGGGGCCGGGGAGCTGTTTTTT.

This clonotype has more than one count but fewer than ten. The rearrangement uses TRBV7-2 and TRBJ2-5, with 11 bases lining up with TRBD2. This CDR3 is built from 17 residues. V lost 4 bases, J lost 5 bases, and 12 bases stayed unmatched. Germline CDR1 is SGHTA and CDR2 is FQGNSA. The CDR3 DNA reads TGTGCCAGCAGCTATTCCGGGACTAGCGGCAATGAGGAGACCCAGTACTTC. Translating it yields CASSYSGTSGNEETQYF.

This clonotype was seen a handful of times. The CDR3 DNA follows: TGTGCCACCAGCAGAGATCAAACCAGCCAAGAGACCCAGTACTTC. This encodes CATSRDQTSQETQYF. The chain has TRBV15 and TRBJ2-5; D is undetermined. The CDR3 runs to 15 residues. V lost 0 bases and J lost 1, with 9 bases in between. Germline CDR1 reads LNHNV; CDR2 reads YYDKDF (reference sequence).

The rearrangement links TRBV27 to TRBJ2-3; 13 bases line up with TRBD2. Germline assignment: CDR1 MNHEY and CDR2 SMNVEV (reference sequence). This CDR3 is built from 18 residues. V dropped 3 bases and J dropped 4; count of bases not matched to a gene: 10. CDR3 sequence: CASSFAGLAGRGADTQYF. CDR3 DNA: TGTGCCAGCAGTTTCGCGGGACTAGCGGGAAGAGGGGCAGATACGCAGTATTTT.

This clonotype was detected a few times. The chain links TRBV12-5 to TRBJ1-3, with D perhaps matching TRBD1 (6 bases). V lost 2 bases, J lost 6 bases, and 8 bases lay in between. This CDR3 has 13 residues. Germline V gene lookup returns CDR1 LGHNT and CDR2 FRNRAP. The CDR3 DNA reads TGTGCTAGTGGTTTGTCAGGGGAAAACACCATATATTTT. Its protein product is CASGLSGENTIYF.

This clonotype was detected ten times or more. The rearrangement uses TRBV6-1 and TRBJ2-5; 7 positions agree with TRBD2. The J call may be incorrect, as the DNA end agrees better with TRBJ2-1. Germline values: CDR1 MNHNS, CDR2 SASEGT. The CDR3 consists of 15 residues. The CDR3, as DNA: TGTGCCAGCAGTGTGAACCGGGACTACAACAATGAGCAGTTCTTC. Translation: CASSVNRDYNNEQFF.

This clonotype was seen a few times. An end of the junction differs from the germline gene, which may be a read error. The CDR3: CTSSRTSEKAGANVLTF. DNA for the CDR3: TGTACCAGCAGCAGGACTAGCGAGAAGGCTGGGGCCAACGTCCTGACTTTC. V usage is TRBV4-2 and J usage is TRBJ2-6; 9 nucleotides agree with TRBD2. CDR1 is LGHNA, CDR2 YNFKEQ, per germline. This CDR3 spans 17 amino acids.

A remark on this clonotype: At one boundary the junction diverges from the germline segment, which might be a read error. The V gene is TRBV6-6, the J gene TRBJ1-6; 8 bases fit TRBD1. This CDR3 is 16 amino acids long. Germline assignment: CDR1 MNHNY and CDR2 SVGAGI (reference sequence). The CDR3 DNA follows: TGTGCCAGCAGTCGCCGGACAGGGCAAAGGGATTCGCCCCTCCACTTT. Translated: CASSRRTGQRDSPLHF.

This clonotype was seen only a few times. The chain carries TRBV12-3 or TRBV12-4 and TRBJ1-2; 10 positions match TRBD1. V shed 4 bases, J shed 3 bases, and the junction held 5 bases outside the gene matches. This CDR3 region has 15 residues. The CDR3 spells CASSSGTGVYYGYTF. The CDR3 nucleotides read TGTGCCAGCAGTTCGGGGACAGGGGTTTACTATGGCTACACCTTC.

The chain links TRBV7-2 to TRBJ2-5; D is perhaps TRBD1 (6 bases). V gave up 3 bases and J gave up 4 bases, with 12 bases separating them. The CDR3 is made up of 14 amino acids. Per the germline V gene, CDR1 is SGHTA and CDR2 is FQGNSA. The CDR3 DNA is TGTGCCAGCAGCTTCAGCCTAGGGGGAGAGACCCAGTACTTC. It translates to CASSFSLGGETQYF.

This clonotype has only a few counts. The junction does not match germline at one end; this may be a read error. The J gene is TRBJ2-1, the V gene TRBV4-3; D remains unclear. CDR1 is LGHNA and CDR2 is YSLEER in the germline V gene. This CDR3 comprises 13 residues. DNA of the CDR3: TGCGCCAACAGCCATCCACCCCCGGGTGAGCAGTTCTTC. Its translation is CANSHPPPGEQFF.

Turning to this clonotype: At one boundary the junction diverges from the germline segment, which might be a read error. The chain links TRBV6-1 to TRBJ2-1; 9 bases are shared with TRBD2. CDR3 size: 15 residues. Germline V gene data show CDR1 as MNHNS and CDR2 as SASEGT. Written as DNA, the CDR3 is TGTGCCAGCTCAAGCGGGACTAGCTCCTACAATAAGCAGTTCTTC. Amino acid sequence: CASSSGTSSYNKQFF.

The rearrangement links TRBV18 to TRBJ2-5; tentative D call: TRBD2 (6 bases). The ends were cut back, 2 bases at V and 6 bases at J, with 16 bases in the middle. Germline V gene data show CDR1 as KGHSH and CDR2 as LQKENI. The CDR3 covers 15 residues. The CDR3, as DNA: TGTGCCAGCTCACCAGGAGATCGGAGGGTACAGACCCAGTACTTC. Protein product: CASSPGDRRVQTQYF.

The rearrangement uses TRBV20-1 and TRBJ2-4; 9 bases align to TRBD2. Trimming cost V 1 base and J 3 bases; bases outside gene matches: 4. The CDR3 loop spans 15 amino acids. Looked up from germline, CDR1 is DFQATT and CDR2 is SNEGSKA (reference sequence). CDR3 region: CSARVQTSGKNIQYF. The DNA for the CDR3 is TGCAGTGCTAGAGTCCAGACTAGCGGCAAAAACATTCAGTACTTC.